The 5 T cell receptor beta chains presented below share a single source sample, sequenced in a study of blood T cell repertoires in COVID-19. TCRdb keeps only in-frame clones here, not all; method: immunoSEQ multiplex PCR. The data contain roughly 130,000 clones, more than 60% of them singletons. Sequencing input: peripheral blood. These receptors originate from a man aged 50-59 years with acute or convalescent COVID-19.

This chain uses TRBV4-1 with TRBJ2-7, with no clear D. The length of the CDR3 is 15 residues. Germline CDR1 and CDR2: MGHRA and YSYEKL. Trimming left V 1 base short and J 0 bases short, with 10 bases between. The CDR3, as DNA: TGCGCCAGCAGCCAAGCTACCATTGGCTCCTACGAGCAGTACGTC. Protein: CASSQATIGSYEQYV.

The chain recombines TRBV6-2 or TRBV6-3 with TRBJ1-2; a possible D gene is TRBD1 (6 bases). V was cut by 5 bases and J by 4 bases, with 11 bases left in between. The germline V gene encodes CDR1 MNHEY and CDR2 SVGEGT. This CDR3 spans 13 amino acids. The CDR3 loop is CASSPDRSYGYTF. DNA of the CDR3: TGTGCCAGCAGTCCCGACAGGAGCTATGGCTACACCTTC.

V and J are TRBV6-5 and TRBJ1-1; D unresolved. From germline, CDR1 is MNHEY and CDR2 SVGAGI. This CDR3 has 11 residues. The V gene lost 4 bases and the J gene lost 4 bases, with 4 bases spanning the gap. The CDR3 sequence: CASSSFTEAFF. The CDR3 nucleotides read TGTGCCAGCAGTTCCTTCACTGAAGCTTTCTTT.

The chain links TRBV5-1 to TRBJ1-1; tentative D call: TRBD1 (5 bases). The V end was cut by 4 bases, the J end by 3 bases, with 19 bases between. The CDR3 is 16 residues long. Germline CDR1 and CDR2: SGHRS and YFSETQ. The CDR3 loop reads CASSLGTFMGDTEAFF. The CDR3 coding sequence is TGCGCCAGCAGCCTGGGGACCTTCATGGGAGACACTGAAGCTTTCTTT.

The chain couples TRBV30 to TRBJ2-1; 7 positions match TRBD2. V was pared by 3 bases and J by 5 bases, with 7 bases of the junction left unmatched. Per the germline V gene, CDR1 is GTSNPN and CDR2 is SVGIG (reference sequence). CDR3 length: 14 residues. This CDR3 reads CAWSPGLGNNEQFF. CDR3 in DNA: TGTGCCTGGAGCCCAGGACTAGGAAACAATGAGCAGTTCTTC.